Reported below is one TCR beta chain. This sample was included in a study of CDR3 diversity in severe acne. There are 12 residues in the CDR3. CDR1 and CDR2 from the germline V gene are SGHRS and YFSETQ. With V trimmed by 9 bases and J by 9 bases, 4 bases remained unmatched. TCRdb reprocessed the PCR reads with MiXCR, giving one entry per CDR3 protein. Of about 84,000 distinct CDR3 sequences in the sample, 50% to 65% are singletons; the top ten hold roughly an eighth. The chain recombines TRBV5-1 with TRBJ2-1; 12 nucleotides agree with TRBD2. This TCR derives from a male donor in good health, without acne. Sequencing was performed on blood. This CDR3 is CATRLAGAEQFF. For the CDR3, the DNA is TGCGCCACCCGACTAGCGGGAGCTGAGCAGTTCTTC.